The 9 T cell receptor beta chains below all came from one sample that was sequenced in a study of identical twins. TCRdb processed the 5' RACE reads anew with MiXCR; each CDR3 protein has one entry. The sample includes about 390,000 distinct CDR3 sequences, about 9% of them seen just once. Sequencing input: naive T cells sorted from blood. All receptors derive from a woman in her fifties or sixties in good health.

This clonotype has a handful of counts. The rearrangement joins TRBV29-1 to TRBJ2-1; TRBD2 aligns across 7 bases. The CDR3 contains 14 residues. In germline, CDR1 is SQVTM, CDR2 ANQGSEA. The V segment lost 8 bases and the J segment 0 bases; nucleotides outside the gene matches: 7. The CDR3 region has the DNA TGCAGCCTTAACCCGGGGGGCTCCTACAATGAGCAGTTCTTC. Translating it yields CSLNPGGSYNEQFF.

This clonotype has a handful of counts. V gene TRBV6-5 combines with J gene TRBJ1-1, with TRBD1 as a possible D gene (6 bases). The germline V and J ends were trimmed by 10 bases and 0 bases, with 12 bases remaining between them. The CDR3 extends over 13 amino acids. Germline V gives CDR1 MNHEY, CDR2 SVGAGI. The CDR3 reads CAIRTAMNTEAFF. Written as DNA, the CDR3 is TGTGCCATCCGGACAGCCATGAACACTGAAGCTTTCTTT.

This clonotype showed up many times. The rearrangement uses TRBV5-6 and TRBJ1-1; D perhaps matches TRBD1 (6 bases). The germline CDR1 and CDR2 sequences are SGHDT and YYEEEE. V lost 4 bases, J lost 10 bases, and 17 bases lay in between. This CDR3 is built from 13 residues. DNA for the CDR3: TGTGCCAGCAGCCCCCCGGGACACCCGTCAGCTTTCTTT. Its protein is CASSPPGHPSAFF.

This clonotype was counted ten times or more. The chain joins TRBV10-2 to TRBJ2-5, with TRBD1 matching over 7 bases. The trim removed 3 bases at V and 3 bases at J, leaving 4 bases unmatched. Germline V lookup: CDR1 WSHSY, CDR2 SAAADI. The CDR3 has 14 residues. CDR3 sequence: CASSEPDREETQYF. CDR3 sequence (DNA): TGCGCCAGCAGTGAACCAGACAGGGAAGAGACCCAGTACTTC.

This chain connects TRBV7-2 to TRBJ2-3; D possibly corresponds to TRBD2 (6 bases). CDR3 size: 15 residues. With 1 base removed from V and 6 bases from J, the gap between germline ends came to 14 bases. CDR1 SGHTA and CDR2 FQGNSA come from the germline V gene. The CDR3 region is CASSLGGREEDTQYF. The CDR3 DNA reads as TGTGCCAGCAGCTTAGGAGGCAGGGAGGAGGATACGCAGTATTTT. The variable domain in full, completed from reference TRBV7-2 and TRBJ2-3, reads GAGVSQSPSNKVTEKGKDVELRCDPISGHTALYWYRQSLGQGLEFLIYFQGNSAPDKSGLPSDRFSAERTGGSVSTLTIQRTQQEDSAVYLCASSLGGREEDTQYFGPGTRLTVL.

The CDR3 DNA reads TGCGCCAGCAGCAAAGCCCGGGACAGGGGGCTTGATGGCTACACCTTC. Amino acid sequence: CASSKARDRGLDGYTF. This chain connects TRBV5-1 to TRBJ1-2; 12 nucleotides agree with TRBD1. Trimming removed 4 bases from V and 6 bases from J; junction bases left unmatched: 10. The CDR3 has 16 amino acids. The V gene's germline CDR1 is SGHRS and CDR2 YFSETQ.

Concerning this clonotype: Relative to the germline gene, one junction end is altered; a read error may explain this. V is TRBV4-1 and J is TRBJ2-5; either TRBD1 or TRBD2 may supply D (5 bases each). Germline values: CDR1 MGHRA, CDR2 YSYEKL. The CDR3 runs 14 residues. The CDR3, as DNA: TGCGCCAGCAGCCAAGACTTGCAGGGAGAGACCCGGTACTTC. Translated: CASSQDLQGETRYF.

This clonotype was seen repeatedly, ten times or more. This rearrangement joins TRBV20-1 to TRBJ2-7, with 7 bases lining up with TRBD1. CDR3 size: 15 residues. V was clipped by 6 bases and J by 0 bases; unmatched bases: 11. Germline assignment: CDR1 DFQATT and CDR2 SNEGSKA (reference sequence). The CDR3 reads CSALPRDRPSYEQYF. The CDR3 DNA reads as TGCAGTGCCTTACCTCGGGACAGACCCTCCTACGAGCAGTACTTC.

The sample holds many counts of this clonotype. This sequence joins TRBV20-1 and TRBJ2-3, with 8 positions matching TRBD1. Germline lookup yields CDR1 DFQATT and CDR2 SNEGSKA (reference sequence). CDR3 length: 14 residues. J was trimmed by 2 bases and V by 6 bases; bases with no gene match: 7. In DNA form, the CDR3 reads TGCAGTGCGCAGGGACAGGCGTACACAGATACGCAGTATTTT. Its translation is CSAQGQAYTDTQYF.